The 20 T cell receptor beta chains below were found in one sample sequenced in a study of T cells in Graves' hyperthyroidism and ophthalmopathy. The TCR beta CDR3 regions underwent amplification using RNA transcripts as the source. HTBI primers were the set used in a first-round RT-PCR of the TCR CDR3. TCRdb reprocessed the multiplex PCR reads via MiXCR and lists one record per CDR3 protein. The profile covers 460,000 or so distinct CDR3 sequences, with 13% to 15% appearing a single time and around a sixth taken by the ten largest. The specimen sequenced was blood. These receptors were taken from a woman in her late teens or twenties with Graves' hyperthyroidism.

This clonotype has a count of ten or more. The chain couples TRBV3-1 to TRBJ1-2; 7 nucleotides line up with TRBD1. The CDR3 is 13 amino acids. Looked up from germline, CDR1 is LGHDT and CDR2 is YNNKEL (reference sequence). The ends lost 3 bases at V and 6 bases at J; junction bases unmatched: 4. CDR3 sequence reads: CASSQTGLDGYTF. DNA for the CDR3: TGTGCCAGCAGCCAGACAGGGTTGGATGGCTACACCTTC.

The rearrangement links TRBV28 to TRBJ2-3; TRBD2 matches at 10 bases. With V trimmed by 1 base and J by 0 bases, 4 bases remained unmatched. The CDR3 length is 17 residues. The germline V gene encodes CDR1 MDHEN and CDR2 SYDVKM. The CDR3 loop reads CASSLSWTSGSTDTQYF. CDR3 sequence (DNA): TGTGCCAGCAGTTTATCTTGGACTAGCGGTAGCACAGATACGCAGTATTTT. The whole variable domain, filled in from reference TRBV28 and TRBJ2-3, reads DVKVTQSSRYLVKRTGEKVFLECVQDMDHENMFWYRQDPGLGLRLIYFSYDVKMKEKGDIPEGYSVSREKKERFSLILESASTNQTSMYLCASSLSWTSGSTDTQYFGPGTRLTVL.

The chain links TRBV24-1 to TRBJ2-5; 10 nucleotides agree with TRBD2. The CDR3 covers 15 residues. Trimming at V came to 5 bases and at J to 4 bases, leaving 6 bases not matched to a gene. Germline V gene sequence: CDR1 KGHDR, CDR2 SFDVKD. Written as DNA, the CDR3 is TGTGCCACCAGTGCGGCTAGCGGGAGTGGAGAGACCCAGTACTTC. Its translation: CATSAASGSGETQYF.

The sample holds a few counts of this clonotype. The chain links TRBV24-1 to TRBJ2-1, with D possibly being TRBD2 (7 bases). Between the trimmed V and J ends, which lost 12 bases and 7 bases, there was a span of 18 bases. Germline V gene sequence: CDR1 KGHDR, CDR2 SFDVKD. This CDR3 spans 13 amino acids. The CDR3 loop reads CAVAGASGNEQFF. In DNA, the CDR3 is TGTGCCGTGGCAGGGGCTAGCGGTAATGAGCAGTTCTTC.

The table lists this clonotype with many counts. The chain uses TRBV20-1 and TRBJ2-3; no firm D call. The germline gives CDR1 DFQATT, CDR2 SNEGSKA (reference sequence). V lost 3 bases and J lost 4, with 17 bases in between. The length of the CDR3 is 15 residues. CDR3 nucleotides: TGCAGTGCTAGGTTTCCCCGAGATACCGCAGATACGCAGTATTTT. Translation gives CSARFPRDTADTQYF.

This clonotype showed up many times. The chain couples TRBV18 to TRBJ1-1, with D unclear. The V and J ends lost 5 bases and 0 bases respectively, with 13 bases between them. The CDR3 length is 15 residues. Germline-derived CDR1 and CDR2 are KGHSH and LQKENI. CDR3 residues: CASSSSDGMNTEAFF. The DNA of the CDR3 is TGTGCCAGCTCATCTTCGGACGGCATGAACACTGAAGCTTTCTTT.

This clonotype showed up just once. The chain couples TRBV7-9 to TRBJ2-1, with D tentatively TRBD1 (5 bases). The CDR3 is made up of 14 amino acids. Per germline, CDR1 SEHNR and CDR2 FQNEAQ (reference sequence). V was shortened by 2 bases and J by 8 bases, with 13 bases between the two germline ends. The CDR3 sequence is CASSLKAGMDEQFF. The CDR3 bases are TGTGCCAGCAGCTTAAAAGCAGGGATGGATGAGCAGTTCTTC.

This chain connects TRBV6-1 to TRBJ2-3; tentative D call: TRBD1 (6 bases). The V end was cut by 10 bases, the J end by 5 bases, with 16 bases between. Germline V gives CDR1 MNHNS, CDR2 SASEGT. The CDR3 totals 13 residues. CDR3 sequence reads: CAIGQTPGDTQYF. In DNA, the CDR3 is TGTGCCATCGGACAGACACCGGGAGATACGCAGTATTTT.

This clonotype was found many times. The V and J genes are TRBV10-3 and TRBJ2-3, with D perhaps TRBD2 (6 bases). The V gene's germline CDR1 is ENHRY and CDR2 SYGVKD. This CDR3 spans 16 amino acids. Deletions cut 2 bases from V and 0 bases from J, with 12 bases between. The CDR3 here is CAISERGGGSTDTQYF. CDR3 coding DNA: TGTGCCATCAGTGAGCGGGGAGGCGGGAGCACAGATACGCAGTATTTT.

The chain has TRBV7-9 and TRBJ1-1; possibly TRBD1 for D (6 bases). The CDR3 length is 13 residues. The V and J ends lost 7 bases and 3 bases respectively, with 12 bases between them. In germline, CDR1 is SEHNR, CDR2 FQNEAQ (reference sequence). The CDR3 loop is CASTERGDTEAFF. The CDR3 coding sequence is TGTGCCAGCACCGAAAGGGGGGACACTGAAGCTTTCTTT.

In its sample, this clonotype was seen many times. J is TRBJ2-5 and V is TRBV11-2, with 9 bases aligning to TRBD1. The V gene end was trimmed by 7 bases and the J gene end by 4 bases; junction bases not matched to a gene: 10. CDR1 is SGHAT and CDR2 is FQNNGV in the germline V gene. The CDR3 contains 15 residues. Here the CDR3 reads CASTQGTGWRETQYF. In nucleotides, the CDR3 is TGTGCCAGCACCCAGGGGACAGGGTGGAGAGAGACCCAGTACTTC.

This clonotype has just a few counts. The chain employs TRBV19 and TRBJ1-2, with 7 bases that match TRBD1. Germline-derived CDR1 and CDR2 are LNHDA and SQIVND (reference sequence). The CDR3 consists of 15 residues. V shed 6 bases, J shed 5 bases, and the junction held 12 bases outside the gene matches. For the CDR3, the DNA is TGTGCCAGTAGCCAACAGGGGACAGTGCCTTATGGCTACACCTTC. Protein product: CASSQQGTVPYGYTF.

This clonotype was counted many times. The chain uses TRBV3-1 and TRBJ1-2, with TRBD1 identical over 8 bases. J lost 8 bases, V lost 1 base, and 6 bases had no gene match. The CDR3 extends over 14 amino acids. Germline CDR1 is LGHDT and CDR2 is YNNKEL (reference sequence). The DNA of the CDR3 is TGTGCCAGCAGCCAAGTCGAGACAGGGGCCGGCTACACCTTC. This gives the protein CASSQVETGAGYTF.

This clonotype was recorded many times. The rearrangement uses TRBV30 and TRBJ2-2; perhaps TRBD2 as D (6 bases). Germline CDR1 is GTSNPN and CDR2 is SVGIG (reference sequence). V was clipped by 4 bases and J by 2 bases, with 11 bases between them. CDR3 length: 14 amino acids. The CDR3 DNA reads TGTGCCTGGAACTGGGACTCCAACACCGGGGAGCTGTTTTTT. Translation gives CAWNWDSNTGELFF. The full variable domain, rest sourced from reference TRBV30 and TRBJ2-2, is SQTIHQWPATLVQPVGSPLSLECTVEGTSNPNLYWYRQAAGRGLQLLFYSVGIGQISSEVPQNLSASRPQDRQFILSSKKLLLSDSGFYLCAWNWDSNTGELFFGEGSRLTVL.

This clonotype came up many times. The chain has TRBV7-3 and TRBJ1-6, with D unresolved. CDR1 SGHTA and CDR2 FQGTGA come from the germline V gene. The CDR3 is 13 residues long. Deletions cut 6 bases from V and 7 bases from J, with 10 bases between. CDR3 nucleotides: TGTGCCAGCAGTCCCGGCGGGAATTCACCCCTCCACTTT. Its protein is CASSPGGNSPLHF.

This clonotype was observed a few times. CDR3 DNA: TGTGCCAGCTCACCACCGAGTTCCTATGGCTACACCTTC. Its protein is CASSPPSSYGYTF. The chain links TRBV18 to TRBJ1-2; no clear D. The CDR3 length is 13 residues. V was cut by 0 bases and J by 4 bases, with 6 bases left in between. Germline V lookup: CDR1 KGHSH, CDR2 LQKENI.

This clonotype was detected once. A single base separates this from a much larger clone, so it may be a read error. The chain couples TRBV27 to TRBJ1-2; 9 bases match TRBD1. V shed 5 bases, J shed 1 base, and the junction held 2 bases outside the gene matches. Per germline, CDR1 MNHEY and CDR2 SMNVEV (reference sequence). The CDR3 sequence is 14 residues long. The CDR3 nucleotides are TGTGCCAGCAGTGGGACAGGGAATAACTATGGCTACACCTTC. Translating gives CASSGTGNNYGYTF.

This clonotype was counted between two and nine times. The V gene is TRBV7-9, the J gene TRBJ1-1, with D unclear. Looked up from germline, CDR1 is SEHNR and CDR2 is FQNEAQ (reference sequence). Trimming cost V 0 bases and J 7 bases, with 9 bases left between them. The CDR3 runs 13 residues. The CDR3 spells CASSLAGRGEAFF. The CDR3 region has the DNA TGTGCCAGCAGCTTAGCTGGGCGGGGTGAAGCTTTCTTT.

This clonotype was seen many times. This chain uses TRBV13 with TRBJ1-1; D not resolved. Germline CDR1 reads PRHDT; CDR2 reads FYEKMQ (reference sequence). V was clipped by 4 bases and J by 6 bases, with 9 bases between them. This CDR3 is built from 12 residues. CDR3 sequence (DNA): TGTGCCAGCAGCTCCGGGATTTCTGAAGCTTTCTTT. It encodes CASSSGISEAFF.

The table lists this clonotype with many counts. The genes are TRBV2 and TRBJ1-1; D is unclear. CDR1 and CDR2 (germline): SNHLY, FYNNEI. V dropped 7 bases and J dropped 1 base, with 16 bases sitting between them. This CDR3 is built from 15 residues. The CDR3 DNA is TGTGCCAGCAATACAGACCAGCCAGGGAACACTGAAGCTTTCTTT. Translating gives CASNTDQPGNTEAFF.